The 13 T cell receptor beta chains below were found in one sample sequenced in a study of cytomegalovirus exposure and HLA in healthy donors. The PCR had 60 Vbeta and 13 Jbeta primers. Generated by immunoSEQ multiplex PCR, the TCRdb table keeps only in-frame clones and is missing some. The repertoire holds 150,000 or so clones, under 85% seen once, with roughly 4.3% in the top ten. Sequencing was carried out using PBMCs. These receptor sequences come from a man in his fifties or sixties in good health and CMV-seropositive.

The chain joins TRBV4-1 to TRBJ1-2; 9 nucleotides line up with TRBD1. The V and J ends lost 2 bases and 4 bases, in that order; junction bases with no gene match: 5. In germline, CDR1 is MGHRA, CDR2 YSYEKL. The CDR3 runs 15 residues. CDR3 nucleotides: TGCGCCAGCAGCCAAACCTTGACAGGGGGCTATGGCTACACCTTC. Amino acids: CASSQTLTGGYGYTF.

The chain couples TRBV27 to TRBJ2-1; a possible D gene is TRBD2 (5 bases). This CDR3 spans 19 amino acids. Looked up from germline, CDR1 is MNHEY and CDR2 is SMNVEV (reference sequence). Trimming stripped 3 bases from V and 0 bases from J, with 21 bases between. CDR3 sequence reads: CASSLQGPELVGSYNEQFF. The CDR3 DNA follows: TGTGCCAGCAGTTTGCAAGGGCCTGAACTAGTCGGCTCCTACAATGAGCAGTTCTTC.

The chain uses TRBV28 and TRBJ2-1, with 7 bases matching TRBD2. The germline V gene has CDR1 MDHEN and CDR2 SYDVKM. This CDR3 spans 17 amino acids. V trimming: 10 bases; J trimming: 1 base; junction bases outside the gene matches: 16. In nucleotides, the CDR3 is TGTGCCACCGAGAGTTTCAGCGGCGGGGGATCCTACAATGAGCAGTTCTTC. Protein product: CATESFSGGGSYNEQFF.

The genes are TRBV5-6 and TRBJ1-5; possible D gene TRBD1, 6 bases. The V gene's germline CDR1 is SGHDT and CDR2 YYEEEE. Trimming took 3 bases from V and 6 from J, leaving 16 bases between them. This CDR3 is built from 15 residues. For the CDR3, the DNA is TGTGCCAGCAGCTCGGGACATCGAGTCGGTCAGCCCCAGCATTTT. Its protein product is CASSSGHRVGQPQHF.

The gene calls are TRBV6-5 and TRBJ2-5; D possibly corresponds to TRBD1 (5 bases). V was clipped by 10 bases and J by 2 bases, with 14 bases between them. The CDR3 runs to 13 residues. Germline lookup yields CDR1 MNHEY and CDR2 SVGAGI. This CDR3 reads CATRTNLQETQYF. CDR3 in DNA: TGTGCCACCCGGACAAATCTTCAAGAGACCCAGTACTTC.

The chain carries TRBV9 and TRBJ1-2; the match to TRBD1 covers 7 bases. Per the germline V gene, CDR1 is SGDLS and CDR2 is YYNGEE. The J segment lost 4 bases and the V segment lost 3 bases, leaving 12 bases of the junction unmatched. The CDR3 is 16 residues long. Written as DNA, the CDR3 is TGTGCCAGCAGCGCACCCCGGACAGGCCATAGCTATGGCTACACCTTC. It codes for CASSAPRTGHSYGYTF. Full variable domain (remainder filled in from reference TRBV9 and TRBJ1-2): DSGVTQTPKHLITATGQRVTLRCSPRSGDLSVYWYQQSLDQGLQFLIQYYNGEERAKGNILERFSAQQFPDLHSELNLSSLELGDSALYFCASSAPRTGHSYGYTFGSGTRLTVV.

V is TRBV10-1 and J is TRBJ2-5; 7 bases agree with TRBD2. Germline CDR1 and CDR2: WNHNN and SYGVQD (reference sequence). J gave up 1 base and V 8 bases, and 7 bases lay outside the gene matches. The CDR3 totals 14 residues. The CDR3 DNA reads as TGCGCCAGCCCCGAGAGGGAGGGCCAAGAGACCCAGTACTTC. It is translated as CASPEREGQETQYF.

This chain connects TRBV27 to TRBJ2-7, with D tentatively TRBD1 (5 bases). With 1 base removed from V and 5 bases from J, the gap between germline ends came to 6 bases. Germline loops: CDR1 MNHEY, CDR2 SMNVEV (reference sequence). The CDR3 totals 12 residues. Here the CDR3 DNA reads TGTGCCAGCAGTTTATGGGGCAACGAGCAGTACTTC. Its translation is CASSLWGNEQYF.

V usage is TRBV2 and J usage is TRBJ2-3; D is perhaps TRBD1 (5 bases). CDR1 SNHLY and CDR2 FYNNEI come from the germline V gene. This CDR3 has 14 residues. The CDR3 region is CADSSEDNTDTQYF. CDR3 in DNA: TGTGCAGACTCAAGCGAGGACAACACAGATACGCAGTATTTT.

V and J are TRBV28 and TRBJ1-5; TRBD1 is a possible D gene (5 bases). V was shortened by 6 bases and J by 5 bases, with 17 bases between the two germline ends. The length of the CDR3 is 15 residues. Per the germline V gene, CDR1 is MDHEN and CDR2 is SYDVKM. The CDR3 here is CASSSLQGGDQPQHF. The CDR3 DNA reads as TGTGCCAGCAGCTCTCTCCAGGGTGGCGATCAGCCCCAGCATTTT.

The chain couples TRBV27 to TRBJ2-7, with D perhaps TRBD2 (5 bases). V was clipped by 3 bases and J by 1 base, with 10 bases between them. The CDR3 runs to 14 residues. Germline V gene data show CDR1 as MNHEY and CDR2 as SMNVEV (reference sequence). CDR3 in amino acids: CASSFTRESYEQYF. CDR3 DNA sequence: TGTGCCAGCAGTTTTACGAGGGAGTCCTACGAGCAGTACTTC.

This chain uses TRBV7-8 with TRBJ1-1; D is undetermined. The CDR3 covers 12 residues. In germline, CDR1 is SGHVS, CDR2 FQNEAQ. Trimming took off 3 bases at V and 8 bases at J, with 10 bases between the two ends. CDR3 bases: TGTGCCAGCAGCTTTGTGGCTGGCGAAGCTTTCTTT. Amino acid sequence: CASSFVAGEAFF. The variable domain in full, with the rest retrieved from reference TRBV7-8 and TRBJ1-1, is GAGVSQSPRYKVAKRGQDVALRCDPISGHVSLFWYQQALGQGPEFLTYFQNEAQLDKSGLPSDRFFAERPEGSVSTLKIQRTQQEDSAVYLCASSFVAGEAFFGQGTRLTVV.

The CDR3 DNA sequence: TGTGCCAGCAGCTCGACAGGGGGCTTTATAAGGAACACTGAAGCTTTCTTT. Its translation is CASSSTGGFIRNTEAFF. V is TRBV28 and J is TRBJ1-1; 10 bases agree with TRBD1. The V gene's germline CDR1 is MDHEN and CDR2 SYDVKM. The CDR3 has 17 residues. V shed 6 bases and J 1 base; nucleotides not matched to a gene: 11. Combining the CDR3 with reference TRBV28 and TRBJ1-1 gives the whole variable domain DVKVTQSSRYLVKRTGEKVFLECVQDMDHENMFWYRQDPGLGLRLIYFSYDVKMKEKGDIPEGYSVSREKKERFSLILESASTNQTSMYLCASSSTGGFIRNTEAFFGQGTRLTVV.